A single sample is the source of the 3 T cell receptor beta chains below, sequenced in a study of cytomegalovirus exposure and HLA in healthy donors (dated by TCRdb to 2016 to 2017). The library came from the immunoSEQ multiplex PCR assay. The multiplex PCR relied on a mix of 60 forward primers for TCR Vbeta segments and 13 reverse primers for TCR Jbeta segments. TCRdb provides this immuneACCESS table in a form limited to in-frame rearrangements. Some clones are lacking; in checked studies, under half of them reflect an unresolved V gene, and why the rest are absent is not known. This sample gives some 180,000 clones in total; roughly 9.5% of them show up just once. The ten top clones hold approximately 1.4% of the sample. The sample was PBMCs. The receptors here all came from a woman in her twenties or thirties in good health and CMV-seropositive.

This clone has a handful of counts. The chain joins TRBV6-1 to TRBJ2-5; possibly TRBD2 for D (6 bases). The germline gives CDR1 MNHNS, CDR2 SASEGT. CDR3 length equals 16 residues. Trimming shortened V by 4 bases and J by 4 bases, and 19 bases separated the two germline ends. The CDR3 spells CASSGRERVVRETQYF. CDR3 nucleotide sequence: TGTGCCAGCAGTGGGAGGGAGCGGGTGGTACGAGAGACCCAGTACTTC.

The table lists this clone with a few counts. The chain has TRBV18 and TRBJ1-6, with TRBD1 as a possible D gene (6 bases). V lost 5 bases to trimming and J lost 7 bases, with 18 bases between them. Germline CDR1 and CDR2: KGHSH and LQKENI. CDR3 length: 16 residues. The CDR3 here is CASSVEGHPQNSPLHF. CDR3 nucleotides: TGTGCCAGCTCAGTAGAGGGACACCCTCAGAATTCACCCCTCCACTTT.

This chain joins TRBV5-1 and TRBJ1-1; 10 bases line up with TRBD1. Per germline, CDR1 SGHRS and CDR2 YFSETQ. The ends lost 1 base at V and 4 bases at J; junction bases unmatched: 7. This CDR3 contains 16 residues. CDR3 bases: TGCGCCAGCAGCTTGAGGTCCAGGGACAGGGGCACTGAAGCTTTCTTT. This translates into CASSLRSRDRGTEAFF.